The 12 T cell receptor beta chains given below trace back to one sample, sequenced in a study of shared clonotypes between healthy human individuals (dated by TCRdb to 2018 to 2020). The library was prepared using the immunoSEQ multiplex PCR assay. Sourced from immuneACCESS, this table was stored by TCRdb with only in-frame sequences that have V and J called. A share of the clones is absent; for the studies checked, an unresolved V gene accounts for under half, and the remainder has no known explanation. A total of more than 2 million clones appear in this sample, approximately 92% of them only once. Under 2% of the sample rests with the top ten. CD8 naive samples were CD45RO-negative cells positively selected for CCR7, giving a CD45RA+CCR7+ population that excluded TemRA cells. Sequences were obtained from naive CD8+ T cells from PBMCs. In light of the paper, this sample's cell subset or site label describes: CD45RA+CCR7+. The receptors here all came from a man aged 18 to 29 in good health. Some clones in this sample may be carry-over from other donors' samples.

CDR3 nucleotide sequence: TGTGCCAGCAGTTCGTACAGGGGAACTGGAAACACCATATATTTT. Amino acids: CASSSYRGTGNTIYF. This chain links TRBV28 with TRBJ1-3; 7 bases map to TRBD1. V shed 4 bases, J shed 2 bases, and the junction held 5 bases outside the gene matches. CDR3 length equals 15 residues. Germline V gene lookup returns CDR1 MDHEN and CDR2 SYDVKM.

The gene calls are TRBV2 and TRBJ1-1; the match to TRBD1 covers 8 bases. The CDR3 is 13 residues long. With V trimmed by 3 bases and J by 5 bases, 2 bases remained unmatched. Germline V gene lookup returns CDR1 SNHLY and CDR2 FYNNEI. CDR3 DNA sequence: TGTGCCAGCAGTGACACAGGGGGGACTGAAGCTTTCTTT. It is translated as CASSDTGGTEAFF.

The chain uses TRBV9 and TRBJ2-1, with TRBD1 as a possible D gene (5 bases). Germline assignment: CDR1 SGDLS and CDR2 YYNGEE. This CDR3 comprises 15 residues. Trimming left V 1 base short and J 6 bases short, with 14 bases between. This CDR3 reads CASSVTGPNFNEQFF. The CDR3 DNA is TGTGCCAGCAGCGTAACAGGTCCAAATTTCAATGAGCAGTTCTTC. The whole variable domain, remainder taken from reference TRBV9 and TRBJ2-1, is DSGVTQTPKHLITATGQRVTLRCSPRSGDLSVYWYQQSLDQGLQFLIQYYNGEERAKGNILERFSAQQFPDLHSELNLSSLELGDSALYFCASSVTGPNFNEQFFGPGTRLTVL.

In its sample, this clone was seen once. J is TRBJ2-7 and V is TRBV7-6, with TRBD2 as a possible D gene (5 bases). Trimming cost V 4 bases and J 6 bases, with 10 bases left between them. There are 12 residues in the CDR3. Germline CDR1 is SGHVS and CDR2 is FNYEAQ. CDR3 nucleotide sequence: TGTGCCAGCAGCTCTCCCGGGATCGAGCAGTACTTC. This translates into CASSSPGIEQYF.

The V gene is TRBV27, the J gene TRBJ1-2; D is undetermined. The CDR3 totals 12 residues. Germline V gene lookup returns CDR1 MNHEY and CDR2 SMNVEV (reference sequence). The V gene lost 3 bases and the J gene lost 5 bases, with 7 bases spanning the gap. The CDR3 nucleotides read TGTGCCAGCAGTTTTGGTCCATATGGCTACACCTTC. The encoded protein is CASSFGPYGYTF.

The chain is built from TRBV28 and TRBJ1-3; D gene unclear. The CDR3 consists of 12 residues. Between the trimmed V and J ends, which lost 6 bases and 4 bases, there was a span of 7 bases. Germline CDR1 is MDHEN and CDR2 is SYDVKM. The CDR3 is CASRLHGNTIYF. The CDR3, as DNA: TGTGCCAGCAGGTTACACGGAAACACCATATATTTT. Together with reference TRBV28 and TRBJ1-3, the CDR3 gives the full variable domain: DVKVTQSSRYLVKRTGEKVFLECVQDMDHENMFWYRQDPGLGLRLIYFSYDVKMKEKGDIPEGYSVSREKKERFSLILESASTNQTSMYLCASRLHGNTIYFGEGSWLTVV.

This sequence joins TRBV7-9 and TRBJ2-5; D might be TRBD2 (6 bases). The V gene's germline CDR1 is SEHNR and CDR2 FQNEAQ (reference sequence). V was shortened by 1 base and J by 4 bases, with 10 bases between the two germline ends. The CDR3 runs 14 residues. CDR3 region: CASSLGGRRETQYF. Written as DNA, the CDR3 is TGTGCCAGCAGCTTAGGAGGGAGGCGAGAGACCCAGTACTTC.

This clone was observed once. This sample also contains other DNA sequences that code for the same CDR3. The chain has TRBV19 and TRBJ1-1; D call uncertain. V was trimmed by 1 base and J by 5 bases, leaving 2 bases between them. Germline values: CDR1 LNHDA, CDR2 SQIVND (reference sequence). The CDR3 loop spans 11 amino acids. The CDR3 DNA follows: TGTGCCAGTAGTATAGGTACTGAAGCTTTCTTT. Encoded protein: CASSIGTEAFF.

The chain is built from TRBV7-2 and TRBJ2-1, with 9 bases that match TRBD2. The length of the CDR3 is 16 residues. Losses at the gene ends were 5 bases for V and 3 bases for J; bases not matched to a gene: 8. Germline V gene data show CDR1 as SGHTA and CDR2 as FQGNSA. This CDR3 reads CASSPTGLAIYNEQFF. CDR3 sequence (DNA): TGTGCCAGCAGCCCAACCGGACTAGCGATCTACAATGAGCAGTTCTTC.

The rearrangement links TRBV15 to TRBJ1-1; 9 positions agree with TRBD1. Per germline, CDR1 LNHNV and CDR2 YYDKDF (reference sequence). The length of the CDR3 is 15 residues. V dropped 1 base and J dropped 5; count of bases not matched to a gene: 5. CDR3 amino acids: CATSRGGQGRTEAFF. In nucleotides, the CDR3 is TGTGCCACCAGCAGAGGGGGACAGGGTAGGACTGAAGCTTTCTTT.

The V gene is TRBV4-2, the J gene TRBJ2-3, with a possible D match to TRBD2 (6 bases). The germline CDR1 and CDR2 sequences are LGHNA and YNFKEQ. Trimming cost V 1 base and J 2 bases, with 13 bases left between them. This CDR3 contains 16 residues. The CDR3, as DNA: TGTGCCAGCAGCCAAGTAACTAGCTCAACCACAGATACGCAGTATTTT. The encoded protein is CASSQVTSSTTDTQYF.

To note about this clone: In the same sample, other DNA sequences code for this CDR3. The gene calls are TRBV27 and TRBJ2-7; D uncertain. V dropped 6 bases and J dropped 0 bases, with 9 bases sitting between them. The CDR3 has 13 residues. Germline loops: CDR1 MNHEY, CDR2 SMNVEV (reference sequence). CDR3 nucleotide sequence: TGTGCCAGCAGAGATAGGCTCTCCTACGAGCAGTACTTC. It codes for CASRDRLSYEQYF.